The 14 T cell receptor beta chains reported below all come from one sample, sequenced in a study of CD8 T cells in ankylosing spondylitis. TCRdb re-called the 5' RACE reads through MiXCR, storing one row per CDR3 protein. The sample has hundreds of thousands of distinct CDR3 sequences, about a sixth seen once. Regarding the study as a whole: A TCR beta motif of fewer than ten highly homologous variants seemed to mark ankylosing spondylitis blood.

Their target antigens are unknown. What was sequenced was blood, either unsorted or a sorted T cell fraction (not recorded which). The origin of the receptors is a male donor with ankylosing spondylitis.

This clonotype was recorded a few times. This chain joins TRBV4-1 and TRBJ2-7, with D perhaps given as TRBD1 or TRBD2 (5 bases each). CDR1 is MGHRA, CDR2 YSYEKL, per germline. V was shortened by 0 bases and J by 2 bases, with 11 bases between the two germline ends. The CDR3 sequence is 15 residues long. CDR3 sequence reads: CASSQEWDRTYEQYF. DNA of the CDR3: TGCGCCAGCAGCCAAGAATGGGACCGAACCTACGAGCAGTACTTC.

The rearrangement joins TRBV9 to TRBJ2-7, with D maybe TRBD2 (6 bases). CDR3 length: 14 amino acids. The germline V gene has CDR1 SGDLS and CDR2 YYNGEE. V was cut by 3 bases and J by 5 bases, with 15 bases left in between. The CDR3 coding sequence is TGTGCCAGCAGCGGCGGAGGAGGGCTGGACGAGCAGTACTTC. Translated, it gives CASSGGGGLDEQYF.

The V call is TRBV13, the J call TRBJ1-2; TRBD1 matches 10 bases. Germline V lookup: CDR1 PRHDT, CDR2 FYEKMQ (reference sequence). The CDR3 has 14 amino acids. The J segment lost 5 bases and the V segment lost 5 bases, leaving 5 bases of the junction unmatched. CDR3 sequence reads: CASSMGQGTYGYTF. The CDR3 DNA reads TGTGCCAGCAGCATGGGACAGGGGACGTATGGCTACACCTTC. The full variable domain, its missing parts supplied by reference TRBV13 and TRBJ1-2, is AAGVIQSPRHLIKEKRETATLKCYPIPRHDTVYWYQQGPGQDPQFLISFYEKMQSDKGSIPDRFSAQQFSDYHSELNMSSLELGDSALYFCASSMGQGTYGYTFGSGTRLTVV.

The V gene is TRBV7-3, the J gene TRBJ2-1; D is unresolved. This CDR3 comprises 16 residues. Per germline, CDR1 SGHTA and CDR2 FQGTGA. Trimming took off 2 bases at V and 0 bases at J, with 11 bases between the two ends. DNA for the CDR3: TGTGCCAGCAGCTTACATGGCACGAGCTCCTACAATGAGCAGTTCTTC. This encodes CASSLHGTSSYNEQFF.

This clonotype was seen a few times. The chain employs TRBV11-1 and TRBJ1-3; 11 nucleotides agree with TRBD1. Looked up from germline, CDR1 is SGHAT and CDR2 is FQDESV (reference sequence). J was trimmed by 3 bases and V by 3 bases; bases with no gene match: 10. This CDR3 region has 18 residues. The CDR3 sequence is CASSFPQDRGRDGNTIYF. CDR3 nucleotides: TGTGCCAGCAGCTTCCCCCAGGACAGGGGGCGTGATGGAAACACCATATATTTT.

The J gene is TRBJ2-1, the V gene TRBV11-2; TRBD2 matches 10 bases. Germline V CDR1 and CDR2: SGHAT, FQNNGV. The junction had 8 bases not matched to a gene; V was cut back by 5 bases and J by 4 bases. The CDR3 totals 16 residues. The CDR3 bases are TGTGCCAGCAGCCAGAGGCTAGCGGGAGATTACAATGAGCAGTTCTTC. Protein sequence: CASSQRLAGDYNEQFF. Combining the CDR3 with reference TRBV11-2 and TRBJ2-1 gives the whole variable domain EAGVAQSPRYKIIEKRQSVAFWCNPISGHATLYWYQQILGQGPKLLIQFQNNGVVDDSQLPKDRFSAERLKGVDSTLKIQPAKLEDSAVYLCASSQRLAGDYNEQFFGPGTRLTVL.

This clonotype was observed a few times. This chain joins TRBV11-1 and TRBJ2-5; D unresolved. V dropped 5 bases and J dropped 4 bases, with 14 bases sitting between them. From germline, CDR1 is SGHAT and CDR2 FQDESV (reference sequence). The CDR3 sequence is 14 residues long. CDR3 protein: CASSPDAILETQYF. The DNA for the CDR3 is TGTGCCAGCAGCCCGGACGCGATCTTAGAGACCCAGTACTTC.

The genes are TRBV7-6 and TRBJ2-7; 10 nucleotides align to TRBD2. The germline gives CDR1 SGHVS, CDR2 FNYEAQ. The CDR3 covers 15 residues. V lost 1 base, J lost 4 bases, and 4 bases stayed unmatched. CDR3 residues: CASSLGEAGGYEQYF. In DNA, the CDR3 is TGTGCCAGCAGCTTAGGGGAAGCGGGGGGGTACGAGCAGTACTTC. Combining the CDR3 with reference TRBV7-6 and TRBJ2-7 gives the whole variable domain GAGVSQSPRYKVTKRGQDVALRCDPISGHVSLYWYRQALGQGPEFLTYFNYEAQQDKSGLPNDRFSAERPEGSISTLTIQRTEQRDSAMYRCASSLGEAGGYEQYFGPGTRLTVT.

The chain links TRBV14 to TRBJ2-1, with a weak D call TRBD2 (5 bases). CDR1 and CDR2 from the germline V gene are SGHDN and FVKESK. This CDR3 is built from 14 residues. Trimming shortened V by 7 bases and J by 7 bases, and 17 bases separated the two germline ends. CDR3 in amino acids: CASTPGTSSNEQFF. DNA for the CDR3: TGTGCCAGCACACCGGGTACTAGTTCGAATGAGCAGTTCTTC. Full variable domain (rest looked up from reference TRBV14 and TRBJ2-1): EAGVTQFPSHSVIEKGQTVTLRCDPISGHDNLYWYRRVMGKEIKFLLHFVKESKQDESGMPNNRFLAERTGGTYSTLKVQPAELEDSGVYFCASTPGTSSNEQFFGPGTRLTVL.

This clonotype was seen a handful of times. The V gene is TRBV4-1, the J gene TRBJ1-5, with 7 nucleotides matching TRBD1. Germline V gene sequence: CDR1 MGHRA, CDR2 YSYEKL. This CDR3 region has 15 residues. With V trimmed by 3 bases and J by 6 bases, 8 bases remained unmatched. For the CDR3, the DNA is TGCGCCAGCAGCCAGACGACAGGGTCTGGTCAGCCCCAGCATTTT. This sequence encodes CASSQTTGSGQPQHF.

This clonotype was recorded a few times. V gene TRBV20-1 combines with J gene TRBJ2-3; D gene unclear. V was clipped by 3 bases and J by 2 bases, with 15 bases between them. The CDR3 extends over 15 amino acids. CDR1 is DFQATT and CDR2 is SNEGSKA in the germline V gene (reference sequence). CDR3 sequence: CSASSDTQSTDTQYF. CDR3 bases: TGCAGTGCTAGTAGTGACACTCAATCCACAGATACGCAGTATTTT.

The chain is built from TRBV2 and TRBJ1-1, with unresolved D. V lost 7 bases and J lost 7, with 16 bases in between. The germline CDR1 and CDR2 sequences are SNHLY and FYNNEI. The CDR3 extends over 13 amino acids. The CDR3: CASTGSISGEAFF. The DNA of the CDR3 is TGTGCCAGCACCGGGTCCATCAGTGGTGAAGCTTTCTTT.

A few counts support this clonotype. The rearrangement uses TRBV7-3 and TRBJ2-5; 12 nucleotides agree with TRBD2. The CDR3 is 15 amino acids. The germline V gene has CDR1 SGHTA and CDR2 FQGTGA. Losses at the gene ends were 6 bases for V and 5 bases for J; bases not matched to a gene: 7. CDR3 amino acids: CASRRTSGRWETQYF. The CDR3 DNA sequence: TGTGCCAGCAGGAGAACTAGCGGGAGGTGGGAGACCCAGTACTTC.

This clonotype was counted only a few times. This chain joins TRBV4-2 and TRBJ1-2, with 9 positions matching TRBD1. CDR1 and CDR2 from the germline V gene are LGHNA and YNFKEQ. CDR3 length: 15 amino acids. Unmatched junction bases numbered 9, after V lost 3 bases and J lost 7 bases. In nucleotides, the CDR3 is TGTGCCAGCAGCCATGAGGCGGGGACAGGGCTTGGCTACACCTTC. The encoded protein is CASSHEAGTGLGYTF.